A selection of T cell receptor beta chains follows, all from one sample in a study of tumor and adjacent non-tumor tissue in lung cancer. A single record per CDR3 protein comes from TCRdb applying MiXCR to the multiplex PCR reads. Among roughly 45,000 distinct CDR3 sequences listed, roughly 60% were seen once. The sequencing sample was made of distant non-tumor lung tissue. The source is a man between 50 and 59 years old with non-small cell lung cancer. Each CDR3 is given with its conserved first and last residue. A D gene is named only where the DNA matches it firmly. Part of the rows lack a size; the others show once, few, many or a class for expanded clones.

clone_size,d_call,j_call,v_call,cdr3_aa,cdr3_nt
-,-,TRBJ2-7,TRBV5-1,CASSLGAVSNEQYF,TGCGCCAGCAGCTTGGGGGCGGTCTCCAACGAGCAGTACTTC
-,-,TRBJ1-1,TRBV5-1,CASSLPRGLSEAFF,TGCGCCAGCAGCTTGCCTCGAGGGTTGTCTGAAGCTTTCTTT
-,TRBD2,TRBJ2-2,TRBV29-1,CSLDYGGGNTWELFF,TGCAGCCTTGATTATGGGGGAGGGAACACCTGGGAGCTATTTTTT
-,TRBD1,TRBJ2-7,TRBV11-2,CASRLTLPGQGLVQYF,TGTGCCAGCAGATTAACCCTTCCGGGACAGGGTTTGGTGCAGTACTTC
-,-,TRBJ2-7,TRBV11-2,CVSTTRGASYEQYF,TGTGTCAGTACAACACGGGGTGCCAGCTACGAGCAGTACTTC
-,-,TRBJ2-7,TRBV13,CASCLKQAPHYEQYF,TGTGCCAGCTGCTTAAAACAGGCCCCCCATTATGAGCAGTACTTC
-,-,TRBJ1-5,TRBV30,CAWSPGGWYQSQHF,TGTGCCTGGAGCCCCGGAGGGTGGTATCAGTCCCAGCATTTT
few,-,TRBJ1-2,TRBV12-3/TRBV12-4,CVSSLTPGGYTF,TGTGTCAGCAGCCTAACCCCTGGGGGCTACACCTTC
-,TRBD1,TRBJ2-7,TRBV6-5,CASTRDRASPYEQYF,TGTGCCAGCACCAGGGACAGGGCGTCCCCCTACGAGCAGTACTTC
many,-,TRBJ2-7,TRBV5-4,CASSGGGRAPSYEQYF,TGTGCCAGCAGCGGTGGAGGGAGAGCTCCCTCCTACGAGCAGTACTTC
-,TRBD2,TRBJ2-1,TRBV6-2/TRBV6-3,CASSTSGMIYNEQFF,TGTGCCAGCAGTACTAGCGGGATGATATACAATGAGCAGTTCTTC
-,-,TRBJ2-4,TRBV30,CAWSVQGGKNIQYF,TGTGCCTGGAGTGTCCAGGGGGGCAAAAACATTCAATACTTC
many,-,TRBJ1-2,TRBV6-2/TRBV6-3,CASSYSNVAGYTF,TGTGCCAGCAGTTACTCGAACGTGGCTGGCTACACCTTC
-,-,TRBJ2-4,TRBV10-2,CAGSRGVVKNIQYF,TGCGCTGGCAGCAGGGGAGTCGTCAAAAACATTCAGTACTTC
-,TRBD2,TRBJ2-1,TRBV29-1,CSVELLAGGHNEQLF,TGCAGCGTCGAGCTTCTAGCGGGGGGGCATAATGAGCAGTTATTC
once,-,TRBJ2-6,TRBV6-2/TRBV6-3,CANLVDSGANVLTF,TGTGCCAACCTCGTAGACTCTGGGGCCAACGTTCTGACTTTC
-,TRBD1,TRBJ1-1,TRBV5-4,CASSSGTGGLETFF,TGTGCCAGCAGCTCCGGGACAGGGGGCCTTGAGACTTTCTTT
-,-,TRBJ2-3,TRBV5-1,CASSNVHGTDTQYF,TGCGCCAGCAGCAACGTGCATGGCACAGATACGCAGTATTTT
-,TRBD2,TRBJ2-7,TRBV5-4,CASSSGGLAGGAYEQYF,TGTGCCAGCAGCTCGGGGGGACTAGCGGGGGGGGCCTACGAGCAATACTTC
-,TRBD2,TRBJ2-1,TRBV11-2,CASSLPQGLAGGNEQFF,TGTGCCAGCAGCTTACCCCAGGGACTAGCGGGAGGGAATGAGCAGTTCTTC
-,-,TRBJ1-2,TRBV11-2,CPSRSDRHGYTF,TGTCCCAGCAGGAGTGACAGGCATGGCTACACCTTC
medium-sized,-,TRBJ1-1,TRBV6-7,CASSYSRDENTEAFF,TGTGCCAGCAGTTACTCAAGAGATGAGAACACTGAAGCTTTCTTT
-,TRBD2,TRBJ2-3,TRBV5-4,CASNLRLAGGNTDTQYF,TGTGCCAGCAACCTGCGACTAGCGGGGGGAAACACAGATACGCAGTATTTT
many,-,TRBJ2-1,TRBV5-1,CASSLDAGTDLGGQFF,TGCGCCAGCAGCTTGGACGCCGGGACCGACTTAGGGGGGCAGTTCTTC
-,-,TRBJ1-1,TRBV11-3,CASSPGGLSEAFF,TGTGCCAGCAGCCCCGGGGGGCTGTCTGAAGCTTTCTTT
-,-,TRBJ1-1,TRBV10-3,CAVRSPTEGLTEAFF,TGTGCCGTCAGGAGCCCGACAGAGGGCCTCACTGAAGCTTTCTTT
-,-,TRBJ2-3,TRBV7-2,CASSRAPTGDTQYF,TGTGCCAGCAGTAGAGCCCCCACGGGAGATACGCAGTATTTT
-,-,TRBJ1-2,TRBV29-1,CGVDGDSYGYTF,TGCGGCGTTGATGGAGACAGCTATGGCTATACCTTC
few,-,TRBJ1-1,TRBV5-1,CASSLVTFVSTEAFF,TGCGCCAGCAGCTTGGTGACGTTTGTGAGCACTGAAGCTTTCTTT
-,TRBD2,TRBJ2-1,TRBV6-5,CASSSLGLERYEQFF,TGTGCCAGTAGCTCTCTTGGACTAGAGCGGTATGAGCAGTTCTTC
-,-,TRBJ2-1,TRBV11-3,CASSLDGNNEANEQFF,TGTGCCAGCAGCTTAGACGGGAACAATGAGGCGAATGAGCAGTTCTTC